The present T cell receptor beta chain was sequenced within a study of cytomegalovirus exposure and HLA in healthy donors. The overall study: The 110 or so validation repertoires, a later analysis reported, used the same platform as the 600 to 700 first-cohort repertoires.

Here immunoSEQ multiplex PCR was the method, and the copy in TCRdb shows in-frame clones only, minus some. In the table there are some 220,000 clones, under 95% of which are singletons. About this clone itself: Its antigen is not known.

Study observations and caveats: Subsequent analysis showed first-cohort TCR clusters tending to co-occur in 120 validation repertoires. Reports credit the classifier with highly specific, highly sensitive diagnosis of cytomegalovirus status.

The CDR3 has 16 residues. V was trimmed by 3 bases and J by 7 bases, leaving 21 bases between them. From germline, CDR1 is MGHRA and CDR2 YSYEKL. The genes are TRBV4-1 and TRBJ1-1, with a tentative D call TRBD1 (6 bases). Sequencing was performed on PBMCs. The receptor's source is a woman aged 18-30 years in good health and CMV-seronegative. CDR3 in amino acids: CASSQDPLGGGGEAFF. The CDR3 DNA reads as TGCGCCAGCAGCCAGGACCCATTGGGGGGGGGCGGTGAAGCTTTCTTT.